This TCR beta chain was obtained from a study of T cell changes during pregnancy in multiple sclerosis. Libraries were prepared by immunoSEQ multiplex PCR; TCRdb keeps only in-frame clonotypes and omits some of them. The data show 100,000 or so clones, 80% to 95% seen once. CDR3 size: 19 residues. The sample here was peripheral blood, taken in the first trimester of pregnancy. The origin of this receptor is a female donor with multiple sclerosis, enrolled in a pregnancy study. The chain combines TRBV21-1 with TRBJ2-3; TRBD2, the table's D call, was not compared with the DNA. TRBV21-1 is termed a pseudogene. DNA for the CDR3: TGTGCCAGCAGCAAAGTCGTGGGACTAGCGGGGGCCCCGCCAGATACGCAGTATTTT. It is translated as CASSKVVGLAGAPPDTQYF.